Following are 15 T cell receptor beta chains from one sample sequenced in a study of blood T cells in healthy people across ages. PCR was performed a second time for roughly 7 to 12 cycles using a sample-barcoded 5' primer and a J-beta primer mix. TCRdb redid the calling of the 5' RACE reads with MiXCR, one entry per CDR3 protein. The top ten clones hold 4% of a sample with around 1,600,000 distinct CDR3 sequences, under 55% of them seen once. Sample: blood. Receptors originate from a woman aged 18-35 years in good health.

This chain links TRBV28 with TRBJ2-7, with 8 bases identical to TRBD1. V shed 8 bases, J shed 0 bases, and the junction held 6 bases outside the gene matches. This CDR3 is built from 14 residues. Germline assignment: CDR1 MDHEN and CDR2 SYDVKM. The CDR3 bases are TGTGCCAGCCAACAGGGGGAAAGCTCCTACGAGCAGTACTTC. This gives the protein CASQQGESSYEQYF.

The chain recombines TRBV6-2 or TRBV6-3 with TRBJ2-4; D perhaps matches TRBD2 (6 bases). Trimming removed 6 bases from V and 0 bases from J, with 24 bases in between. This CDR3 has 19 residues. CDR1 MNHEY and CDR2 SVGEGT come from the germline V gene. CDR3 in amino acids: CASSTPDRDPEGAKNIQYF. Here the CDR3 DNA reads TGTGCCAGCAGCACACCCGATCGGGACCCGGAGGGAGCCAAAAACATTCAGTACTTC.

This clonotype has more than one count but fewer than ten. The chain combines TRBV5-1 with TRBJ2-3; the match to TRBD2 covers 11 bases. This CDR3 spans 16 amino acids. The germline V gene has CDR1 SGHRS and CDR2 YFSETQ. V was clipped by 3 bases and J by 5 bases; unmatched bases: 8. The CDR3 DNA is TGCGCCAGCAGCTCCGATAGCGGGGGGGCAATAGATACGCAGTATTTT. Translation gives CASSSDSGGAIDTQYF.

The sample holds a few counts of this clonotype. This chain links TRBV6-5 with TRBJ2-1; D unresolved. The CDR3 extends over 15 amino acids. Germline V gene data show CDR1 as MNHEY and CDR2 as SVGAGI. V was clipped by 2 bases and J by 2 bases, with 10 bases between them. In DNA form, the CDR3 reads TGTGCCAGCAGTTACCGGCAGGTGACCTACAATGAGCAGTTCTTC. Translation gives CASSYRQVTYNEQFF.

The chain links TRBV19 to TRBJ2-1; TRBD2 agrees at 10 bases. After removal of 2 bases from V and 9 bases from J, the junction contained 4 bases not matched to a gene. Germline CDR1 reads LNHDA; CDR2 reads SQIVND (reference sequence). CDR3 length: 14 residues. For the CDR3, the DNA is TGTGCCAGTAGTATACTAGCGGGAGTTCCTGAGCAGTTCTTC. This gives the protein CASSILAGVPEQFF.

The V call is TRBV11-2, the J call TRBJ2-7, with 10 bases matching TRBD2. Trimming cost V 10 bases and J 2 bases; bases outside gene matches: 8. The CDR3 contains 14 residues. The V gene's germline CDR1 is SGHAT and CDR2 FQNNGV. This chain's CDR3 is CATSRTSGPYEQYF. CDR3 nucleotide sequence: TGTGCCACCTCCAGGACTAGCGGCCCCTACGAGCAGTACTTC.

V is TRBV27 and J is TRBJ1-5; D might be TRBD1 (6 bases). The CDR3 totals 15 residues. V was clipped by 5 bases and J by 5 bases, with 16 bases between them. Looked up from germline, CDR1 is MNHEY and CDR2 is SMNVEV (reference sequence). The CDR3 DNA is TGTGCCAGCAGTCCCCCGCAGGGGCGGCATCAGCCCCAGCATTTT. This sequence encodes CASSPPQGRHQPQHF.

This clonotype turned up a few times. The chain uses TRBV2 and TRBJ2-4; 7 bases align to TRBD2. This CDR3 spans 15 amino acids. The germline CDR1 and CDR2 sequences are SNHLY and FYNNEI. V dropped 6 bases and J dropped 6; count of bases not matched to a gene: 11. The CDR3 bases are TGTGCCAGCAGCGAGACTAGCCTGAGAGGAAACATTCAGTACTTC. Translation gives CASSETSLRGNIQYF. The full variable domain, with the rest looked up from reference TRBV2 and TRBJ2-4, is EPEVTQTPSHQVTQMGQEVILRCVPISNHLYFYWYRQILGQKVEFLVSFYNNEISEKSEIFDDQFSVERPDGSNFTLKIRSTKLEDSAMYFCASSETSLRGNIQYFGAGTRLSVL.

The V gene is TRBV30, the J gene TRBJ2-2; 8 bases map to TRBD2. Trimming at V came to 5 bases and at J to 3 bases, leaving 8 bases not matched to a gene. The CDR3 has 15 amino acids. Germline CDR1 and CDR2: GTSNPN and SVGIG (reference sequence). The CDR3 sequence is CAWSNSGVDTGELFF. The CDR3 bases are TGTGCCTGGTCGAATAGCGGGGTGGACACCGGGGAGCTGTTTTTT.

Concerning this clonotype: A read error may explain this, as a much larger clone is one base away. This chain uses TRBV4-1 with TRBJ2-6, with D perhaps TRBD1 (5 bases). The CDR3 spans 16 residues. Germline V gene sequence: CDR1 MGHRA, CDR2 YSYEKL. CDR3 DNA sequence: TGCGCCAGCAGCCAAGGAGGAATCTCTGGGGCCAACGTCCCGACTTTC. Its protein product is CASSQGGISGANVPTF.

The rearrangement uses TRBV21-1 and TRBJ2-1; TRBD2 reflects the table's D call only, with no check against the DNA. TRBV21-1 is a known pseudogene. This CDR3 region has 14 residues. CDR3 region: CAREAGGWHNEQFF. The DNA for the CDR3 is TGTGCCAGGGAAGCGGGAGGGTGGCACAATGAGCAGTTCTTC.

J is TRBJ2-7 and V is TRBV20-1, with a possible D match to TRBD1 (5 bases). V was clipped by 4 bases and J by 1 base, with 17 bases between them. Germline CDR1 and CDR2: DFQATT and SNEGSKA (reference sequence). This CDR3 comprises 15 residues. The CDR3 sequence: CSATRPRQSSYEQYF. The CDR3 DNA sequence: TGCAGTGCTACTCGACCCCGACAGTCTTCCTACGAGCAGTACTTC.

The genes are TRBV7-9 and TRBJ1-6; D remains unclear. The CDR3 extends over 14 amino acids. Germline V lookup: CDR1 SEHNR, CDR2 FQNEAQ (reference sequence). The germline V and J ends were trimmed by 2 bases and 9 bases, with 11 bases remaining between them. CDR3 protein: CASSLTVEPSPLHF. The CDR3 coding sequence is TGTGCCAGCAGCTTAACGGTGGAGCCTTCACCCCTCCACTTT.

This clonotype was seen a handful of times. The CDR3, as DNA: TGTGCCAGCAGCCCGATAAGCTCCCACACAGATACGCAGTATTTT. Encoded protein: CASSPISSHTDTQYF. The J gene is TRBJ2-3, the V gene TRBV7-9; D is ambiguous. This CDR3 has 15 residues. The V end lost 5 bases, the J end lost 2 bases, and 14 bases lay between the germline ends. CDR1 and CDR2 from the germline V gene are SEHNR and FQNEAQ (reference sequence).

The CDR3 spells CASSFARGNPSYNEQFF. CDR3 DNA sequence: TGTGCCAGCAGTTTCGCGCGTGGGAACCCTTCCTACAATGAGCAGTTCTTC. The chain employs TRBV12-3 or TRBV12-4 and TRBJ2-1; the D is unclear. V was shortened by 3 bases and J by 1 base, with 16 bases between the two germline ends. The CDR3 has 17 amino acids.